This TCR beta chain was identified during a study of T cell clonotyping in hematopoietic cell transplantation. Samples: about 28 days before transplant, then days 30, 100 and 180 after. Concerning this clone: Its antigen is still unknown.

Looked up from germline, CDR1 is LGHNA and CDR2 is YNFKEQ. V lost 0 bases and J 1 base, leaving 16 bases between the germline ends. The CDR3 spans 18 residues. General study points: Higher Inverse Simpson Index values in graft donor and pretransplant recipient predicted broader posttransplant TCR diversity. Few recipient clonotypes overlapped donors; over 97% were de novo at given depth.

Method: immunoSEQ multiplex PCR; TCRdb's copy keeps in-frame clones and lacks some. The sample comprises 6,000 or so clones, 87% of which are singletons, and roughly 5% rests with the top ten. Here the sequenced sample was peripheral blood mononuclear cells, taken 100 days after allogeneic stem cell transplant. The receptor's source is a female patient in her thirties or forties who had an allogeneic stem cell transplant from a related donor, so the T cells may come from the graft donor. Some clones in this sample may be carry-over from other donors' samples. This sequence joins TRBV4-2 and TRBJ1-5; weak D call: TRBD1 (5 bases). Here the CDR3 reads CASSQDWIGATSNQPQHF. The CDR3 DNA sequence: TGTGCCAGCAGCCAAGATTGGATAGGGGCTACGAGCAATCAGCCCCAGCATTTT.